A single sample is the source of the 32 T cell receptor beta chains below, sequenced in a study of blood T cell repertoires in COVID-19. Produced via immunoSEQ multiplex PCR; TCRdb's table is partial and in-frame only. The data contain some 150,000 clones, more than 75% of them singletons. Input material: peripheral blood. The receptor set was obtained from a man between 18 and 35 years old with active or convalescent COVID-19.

The CDR3 DNA is TGTGCCAGCAGCTTAGCACAGCTGGGCTACACCTTC. This gives the protein CASSLAQLGYTF. The genes are TRBV7-9 and TRBJ1-2; D is uncertain. Per germline, CDR1 SEHNR and CDR2 FQNEAQ (reference sequence). V was clipped by 0 bases and J by 8 bases, with 7 bases between them. The CDR3 loop spans 12 amino acids.

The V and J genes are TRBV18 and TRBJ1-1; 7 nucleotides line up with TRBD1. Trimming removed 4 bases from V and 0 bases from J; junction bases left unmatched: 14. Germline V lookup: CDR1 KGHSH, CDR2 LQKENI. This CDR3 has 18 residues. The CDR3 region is CASSQTGTETPMNTEAFF. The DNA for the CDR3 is TGTGCCAGCTCACAGACCGGGACAGAGACCCCCATGAACACTGAAGCTTTCTTT.

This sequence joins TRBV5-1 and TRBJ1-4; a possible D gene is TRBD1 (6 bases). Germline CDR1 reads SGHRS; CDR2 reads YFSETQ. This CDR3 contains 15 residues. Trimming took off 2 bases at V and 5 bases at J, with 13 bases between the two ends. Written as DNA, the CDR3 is TGCGCCAGCAGCTTAGGGGGGGCGCAGAATGAAAAACTGTTTTTT. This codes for CASSLGGAQNEKLFF.

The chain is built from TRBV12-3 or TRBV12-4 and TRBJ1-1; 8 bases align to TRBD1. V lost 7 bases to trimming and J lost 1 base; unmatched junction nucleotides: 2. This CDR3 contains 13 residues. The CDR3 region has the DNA TGTGCCAGCACGGGACAGGAGAACACTGAAGCTTTCTTT. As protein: CASTGQENTEAFF.

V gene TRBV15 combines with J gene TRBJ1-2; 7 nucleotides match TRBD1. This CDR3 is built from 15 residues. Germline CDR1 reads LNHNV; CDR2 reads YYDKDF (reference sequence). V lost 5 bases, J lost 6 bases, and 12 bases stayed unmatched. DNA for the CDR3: TGTGCCACCAGCCGACGTGACAGGGACGAAGATGGCTACACCTTC. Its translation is CATSRRDRDEDGYTF. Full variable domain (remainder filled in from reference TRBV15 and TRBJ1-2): DAMVIQNPRYQVTQFGKPVTLSCSQTLNHNVMYWYQQKSSQAPKLLFHYYDKDFNNEADTPDNFQSRRPNTSFCFLDIRSPGLGDTAMYLCATSRRDRDEDGYTFGSGTRLTVV.

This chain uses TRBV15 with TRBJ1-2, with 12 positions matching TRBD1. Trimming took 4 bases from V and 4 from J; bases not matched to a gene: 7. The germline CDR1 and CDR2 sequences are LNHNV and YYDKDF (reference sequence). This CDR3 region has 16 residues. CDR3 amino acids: CATSKTGTGGSYGYTF. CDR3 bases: TGTGCCACCAGCAAAACTGGGACAGGGGGCAGCTATGGCTACACCTTC.

This CDR3 reads CASIPGGLRGGYEQYF. For the CDR3, the DNA is TGTGCCAGCATCCCCGGCGGGCTCCGTGGCGGCTACGAGCAGTACTTC. The rearrangement joins TRBV6-2 or TRBV6-3 to TRBJ2-7, with D perhaps TRBD2 (5 bases). CDR1 is MNHEY, CDR2 SVGEGT, per germline. V was pared by 7 bases and J by 3 bases, with 22 bases between. CDR3 length: 16 amino acids.

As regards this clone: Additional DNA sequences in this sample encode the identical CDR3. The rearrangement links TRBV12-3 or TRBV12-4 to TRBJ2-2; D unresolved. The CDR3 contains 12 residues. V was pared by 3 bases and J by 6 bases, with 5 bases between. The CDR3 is CASSFYPGELFF. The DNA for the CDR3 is TGTGCCAGCAGTTTCTATCCCGGGGAGCTGTTTTTT.

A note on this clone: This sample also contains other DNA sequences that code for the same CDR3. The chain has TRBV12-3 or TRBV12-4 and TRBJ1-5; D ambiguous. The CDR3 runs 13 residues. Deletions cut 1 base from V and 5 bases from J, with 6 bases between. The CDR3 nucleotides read TGTGCCAGCAGTTTAGGGAGAGATCAGCCCCAGCATTTT. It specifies CASSLGRDQPQHF.

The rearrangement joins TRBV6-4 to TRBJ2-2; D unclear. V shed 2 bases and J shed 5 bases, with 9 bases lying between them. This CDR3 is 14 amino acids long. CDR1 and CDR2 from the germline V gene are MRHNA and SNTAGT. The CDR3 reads CASSDGAETGELFF. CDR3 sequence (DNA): TGTGCCAGCAGTGACGGAGCCGAGACCGGGGAGCTGTTTTTT.

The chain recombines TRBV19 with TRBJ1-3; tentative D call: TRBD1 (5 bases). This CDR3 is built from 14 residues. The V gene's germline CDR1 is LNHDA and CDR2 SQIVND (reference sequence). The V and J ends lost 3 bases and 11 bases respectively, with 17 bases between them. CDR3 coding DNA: TGTGCCAGTAGTATCCCTCACCGGGAGGGGTCCATATATTTT. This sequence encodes CASSIPHREGSIYF.

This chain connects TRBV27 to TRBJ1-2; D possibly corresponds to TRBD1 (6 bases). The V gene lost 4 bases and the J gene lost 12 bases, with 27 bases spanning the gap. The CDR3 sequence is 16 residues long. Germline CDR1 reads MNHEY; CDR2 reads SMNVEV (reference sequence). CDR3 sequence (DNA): TGTGCCAGCAGTTCCGCCCCGGTAGGGGGTGTTCTCATCGACACCTTC. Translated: CASSSAPVGGVLIDTF.

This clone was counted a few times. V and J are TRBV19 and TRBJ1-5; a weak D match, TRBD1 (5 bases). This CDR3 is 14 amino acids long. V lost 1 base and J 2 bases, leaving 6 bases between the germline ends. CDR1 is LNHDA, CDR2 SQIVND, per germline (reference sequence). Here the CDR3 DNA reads TGTGCCAGTAGTATAGTACAGGGCAATCAGCCCCAGCATTTT. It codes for CASSIVQGNQPQHF.

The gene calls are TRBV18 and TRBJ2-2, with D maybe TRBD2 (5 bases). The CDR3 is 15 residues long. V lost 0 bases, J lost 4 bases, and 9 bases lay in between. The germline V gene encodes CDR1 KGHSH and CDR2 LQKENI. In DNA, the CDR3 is TGTGCCAGCTCACCACCCTCGCGGGCCACCGGGGAGCTGTTTTTT. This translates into CASSPPSRATGELFF.

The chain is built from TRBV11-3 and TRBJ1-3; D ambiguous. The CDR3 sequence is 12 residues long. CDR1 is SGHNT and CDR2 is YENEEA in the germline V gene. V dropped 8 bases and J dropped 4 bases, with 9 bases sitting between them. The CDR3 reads CASGGYGNTIYF. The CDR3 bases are TGTGCCAGCGGAGGGTACGGAAACACCATATATTTT.

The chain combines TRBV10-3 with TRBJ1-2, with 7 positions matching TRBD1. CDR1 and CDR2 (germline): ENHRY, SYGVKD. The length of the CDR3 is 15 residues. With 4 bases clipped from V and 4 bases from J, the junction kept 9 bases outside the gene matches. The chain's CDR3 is CAISGPGQRFYGYTF. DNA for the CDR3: TGTGCCATCAGTGGCCCGGGACAGAGATTCTATGGCTACACCTTC.

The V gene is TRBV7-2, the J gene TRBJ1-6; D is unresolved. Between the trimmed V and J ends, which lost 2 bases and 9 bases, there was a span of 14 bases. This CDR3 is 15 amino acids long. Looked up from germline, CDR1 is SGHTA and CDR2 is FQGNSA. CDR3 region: CASSLWYPEGSPLHF. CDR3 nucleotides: TGTGCCAGCAGCTTATGGTACCCCGAGGGTTCACCCCTCCACTTT.

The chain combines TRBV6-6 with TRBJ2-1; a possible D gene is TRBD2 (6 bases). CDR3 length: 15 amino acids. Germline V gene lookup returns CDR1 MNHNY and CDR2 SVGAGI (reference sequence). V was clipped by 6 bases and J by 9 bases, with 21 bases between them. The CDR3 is CASREPGLDPGEQFF. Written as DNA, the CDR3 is TGTGCCAGCAGGGAACCGGGACTCGACCCTGGTGAGCAGTTCTTC.

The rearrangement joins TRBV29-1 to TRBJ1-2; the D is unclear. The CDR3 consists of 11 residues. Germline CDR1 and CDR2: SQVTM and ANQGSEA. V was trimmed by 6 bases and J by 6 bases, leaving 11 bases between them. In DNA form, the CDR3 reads TGCAGCGTGGAGGAACCCCATGGCTACACCTTC. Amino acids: CSVEEPHGYTF.

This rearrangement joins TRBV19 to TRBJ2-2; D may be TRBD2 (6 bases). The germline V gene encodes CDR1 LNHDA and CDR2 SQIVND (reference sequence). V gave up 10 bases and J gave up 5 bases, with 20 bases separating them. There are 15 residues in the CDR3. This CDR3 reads CATTIWGDGTGELFF. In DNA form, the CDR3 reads TGTGCCACCACAATTTGGGGGGACGGGACCGGGGAGCTGTTTTTT.

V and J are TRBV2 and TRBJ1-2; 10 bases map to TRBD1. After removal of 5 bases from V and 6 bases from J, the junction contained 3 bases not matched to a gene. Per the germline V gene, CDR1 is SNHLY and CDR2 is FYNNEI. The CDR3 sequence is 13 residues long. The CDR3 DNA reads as TGTGCCAGCAGTCGGGACAGGGGAGATGGCTACACCTTC. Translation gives CASSRDRGDGYTF.

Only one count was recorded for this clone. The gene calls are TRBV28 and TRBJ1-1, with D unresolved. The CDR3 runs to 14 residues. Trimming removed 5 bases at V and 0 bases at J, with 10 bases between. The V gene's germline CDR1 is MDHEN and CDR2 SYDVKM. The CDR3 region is CASSPLGVNTEAFF. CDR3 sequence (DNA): TGTGCCAGCAGTCCCCTCGGGGTGAACACTGAAGCTTTCTTT.

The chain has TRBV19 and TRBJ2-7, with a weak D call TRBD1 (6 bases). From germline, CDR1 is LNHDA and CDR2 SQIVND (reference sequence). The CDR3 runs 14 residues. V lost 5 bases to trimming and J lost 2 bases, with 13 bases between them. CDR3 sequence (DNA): TGTGCCAGTAGTCGTCCGGGACAAACCTACGAGCAGTACTTC. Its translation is CASSRPGQTYEQYF.

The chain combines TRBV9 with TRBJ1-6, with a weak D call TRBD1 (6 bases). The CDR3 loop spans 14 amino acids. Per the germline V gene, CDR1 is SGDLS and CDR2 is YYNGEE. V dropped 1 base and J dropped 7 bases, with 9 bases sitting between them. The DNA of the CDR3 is TGTGCCAGCAGCGTACAGGGGCCCAATTCACCCCTCCACTTT. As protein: CASSVQGPNSPLHF.

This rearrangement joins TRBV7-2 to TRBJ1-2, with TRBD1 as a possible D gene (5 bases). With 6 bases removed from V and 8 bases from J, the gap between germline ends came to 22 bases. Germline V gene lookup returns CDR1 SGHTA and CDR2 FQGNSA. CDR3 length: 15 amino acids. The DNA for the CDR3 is TGTGCCAGCAGTCCGGGGGAGGGGAAATTCGGCGGCTACACCTTC. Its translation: CASSPGEGKFGGYTF.

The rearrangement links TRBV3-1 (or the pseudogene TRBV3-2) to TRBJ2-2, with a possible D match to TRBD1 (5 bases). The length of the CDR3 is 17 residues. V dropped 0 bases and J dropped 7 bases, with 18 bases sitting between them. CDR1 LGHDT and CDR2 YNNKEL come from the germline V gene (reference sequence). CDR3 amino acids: CASSQDRQGKVHGELFF. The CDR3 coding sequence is TGTGCCAGCAGCCAAGATCGGCAGGGCAAGGTTCACGGGGAGCTGTTTTTT.

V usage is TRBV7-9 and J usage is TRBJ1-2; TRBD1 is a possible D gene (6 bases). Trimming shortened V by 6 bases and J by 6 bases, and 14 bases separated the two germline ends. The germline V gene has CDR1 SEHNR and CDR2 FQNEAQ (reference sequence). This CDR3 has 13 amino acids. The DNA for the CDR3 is TGTGCCAGCAGTACAGGGTCTCATAATGGCTACACCTTC. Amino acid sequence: CASSTGSHNGYTF.

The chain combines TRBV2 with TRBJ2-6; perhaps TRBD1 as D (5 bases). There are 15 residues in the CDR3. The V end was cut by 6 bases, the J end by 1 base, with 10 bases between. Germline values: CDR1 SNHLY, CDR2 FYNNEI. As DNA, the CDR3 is TGTGCCAGCAGGAATCAGGGATCTGGGGCCAACGTCCTGACTTTC. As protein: CASRNQGSGANVLTF.

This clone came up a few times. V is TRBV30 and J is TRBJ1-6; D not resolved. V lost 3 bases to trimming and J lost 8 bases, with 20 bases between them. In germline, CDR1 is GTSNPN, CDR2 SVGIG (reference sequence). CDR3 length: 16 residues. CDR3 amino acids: CAWSQGRGGWDSPLHF. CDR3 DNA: TGTGCCTGGAGCCAAGGGCGTGGAGGATGGGATTCACCCCTCCACTTT.

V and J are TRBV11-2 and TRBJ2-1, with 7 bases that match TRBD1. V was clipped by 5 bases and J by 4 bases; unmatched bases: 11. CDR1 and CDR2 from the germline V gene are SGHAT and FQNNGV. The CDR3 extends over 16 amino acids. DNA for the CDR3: TGTGCCAGCAGCCCCTATCCGGGACAGACATACAATGAGCAGTTCTTC. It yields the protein CASSPYPGQTYNEQFF.

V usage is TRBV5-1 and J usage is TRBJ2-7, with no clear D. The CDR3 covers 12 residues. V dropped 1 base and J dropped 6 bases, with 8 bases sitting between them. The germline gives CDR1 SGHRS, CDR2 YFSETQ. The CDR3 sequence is CASSLRGSEQYF. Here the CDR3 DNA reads TGCGCCAGCAGCTTGAGAGGAAGCGAGCAGTACTTC.

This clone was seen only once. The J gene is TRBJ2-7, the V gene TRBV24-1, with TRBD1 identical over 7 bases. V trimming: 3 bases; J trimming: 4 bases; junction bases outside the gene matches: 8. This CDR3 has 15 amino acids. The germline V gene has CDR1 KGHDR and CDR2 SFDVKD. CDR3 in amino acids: CATSDTRTGRYEQYF. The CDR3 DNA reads TGTGCCACCAGTGATACCCGGACAGGCCGATACGAGCAGTACTTC.